This TCR beta chain comes out of a study of blood T cell repertoires in COVID-19. Whole-study context: The cDNA or gDNA used as material had been derived from T cells, B-cell-depleted T cells, or PBMCs.

Original analysis: Nucleated cell counts were estimated from reference gene primer amplification. Only in-frame clones appear in the TCRdb table, and some are missing; sequencing was by immunoSEQ multiplex PCR. V and J calls and clone size come straight from that table; D and trimming were deduced from the DNA. The data show 250,000 to 300,000 clones, 85% to 90% seen once. Germline V gene lookup returns CDR1 SGHVS and CDR2 FNYEAQ. V was pared by 1 base and J by 0 bases, with 17 bases between. The CDR3 runs 18 residues. This rearrangement joins TRBV7-6 to TRBJ2-3, with D possibly being TRBD2 (6 bases). The TCR comes from a woman aged 35 to 49 with acute or convalescent COVID-19. The sequenced sample was peripheral blood. The CDR3 DNA follows: TGTGCCAGCAGCTTAGGCGGGGCAGTAGGAGCTAGCACAGATACGCAGTATTTT. Amino acid sequence: CASSLGGAVGASTDTQYF.